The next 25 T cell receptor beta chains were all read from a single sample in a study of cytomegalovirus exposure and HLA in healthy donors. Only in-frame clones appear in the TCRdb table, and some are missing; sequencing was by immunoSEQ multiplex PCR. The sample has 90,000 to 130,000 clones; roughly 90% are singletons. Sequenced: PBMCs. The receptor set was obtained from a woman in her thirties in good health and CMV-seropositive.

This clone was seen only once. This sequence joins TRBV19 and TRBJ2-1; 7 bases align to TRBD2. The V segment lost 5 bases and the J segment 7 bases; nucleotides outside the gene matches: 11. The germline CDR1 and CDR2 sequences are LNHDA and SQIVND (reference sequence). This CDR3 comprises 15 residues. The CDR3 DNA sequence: TGTGCCAGTAGTTCTATCGGCGGGAGTGAGAATGAGCAGTTCTTC. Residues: CASSSIGGSENEQFF.

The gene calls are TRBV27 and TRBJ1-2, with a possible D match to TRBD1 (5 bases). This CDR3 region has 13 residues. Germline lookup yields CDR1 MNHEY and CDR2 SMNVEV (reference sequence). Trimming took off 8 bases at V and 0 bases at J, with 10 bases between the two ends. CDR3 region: CASRTLSNYGYTF. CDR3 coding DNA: TGTGCCAGCCGGACACTTTCTAACTATGGCTACACCTTC.

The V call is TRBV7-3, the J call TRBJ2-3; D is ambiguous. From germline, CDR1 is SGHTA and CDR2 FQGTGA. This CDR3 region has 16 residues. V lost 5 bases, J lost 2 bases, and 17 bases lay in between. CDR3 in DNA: TGTGCCAGCAGCCATAGACGACTTATCCCCACAGATACGCAGTATTTT. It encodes CASSHRRLIPTDTQYF.

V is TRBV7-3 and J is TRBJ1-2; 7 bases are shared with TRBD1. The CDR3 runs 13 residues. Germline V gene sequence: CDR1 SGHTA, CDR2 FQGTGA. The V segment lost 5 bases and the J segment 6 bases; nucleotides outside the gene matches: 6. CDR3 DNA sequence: TGTGCCAGCAGCCCTTCAGGGGGAGATGGCTACACCTTC. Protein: CASSPSGGDGYTF.

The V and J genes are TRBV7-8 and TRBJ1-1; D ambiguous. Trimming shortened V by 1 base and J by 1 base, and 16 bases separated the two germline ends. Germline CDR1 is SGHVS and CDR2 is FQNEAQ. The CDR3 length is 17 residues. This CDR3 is CASSLGKAGLRNTEAFF. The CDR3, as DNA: TGTGCCAGCAGCTTAGGAAAGGCAGGACTAAGGAACACTGAAGCTTTCTTT.

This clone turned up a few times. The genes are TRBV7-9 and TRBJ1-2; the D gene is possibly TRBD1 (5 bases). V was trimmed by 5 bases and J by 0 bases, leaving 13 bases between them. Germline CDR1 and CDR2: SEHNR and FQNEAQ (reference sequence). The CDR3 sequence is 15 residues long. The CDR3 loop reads CASSLPETANYGYTF. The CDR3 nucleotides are TGTGCCAGCAGCCTCCCGGAGACAGCTAACTATGGCTACACCTTC.

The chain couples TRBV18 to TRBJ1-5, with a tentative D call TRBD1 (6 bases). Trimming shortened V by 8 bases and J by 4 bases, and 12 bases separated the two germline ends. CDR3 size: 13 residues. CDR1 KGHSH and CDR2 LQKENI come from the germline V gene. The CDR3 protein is CASKGQINQPQHF. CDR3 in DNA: TGTGCCAGCAAAGGACAGATTAATCAGCCCCAGCATTTT.

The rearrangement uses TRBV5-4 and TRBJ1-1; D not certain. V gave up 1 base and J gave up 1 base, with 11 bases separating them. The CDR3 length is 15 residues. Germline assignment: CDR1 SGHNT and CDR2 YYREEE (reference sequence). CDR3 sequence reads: CASSLPHQRNTEAFF. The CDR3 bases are TGTGCCAGCAGCTTGCCCCACCAGCGGAACACTGAAGCTTTCTTT.

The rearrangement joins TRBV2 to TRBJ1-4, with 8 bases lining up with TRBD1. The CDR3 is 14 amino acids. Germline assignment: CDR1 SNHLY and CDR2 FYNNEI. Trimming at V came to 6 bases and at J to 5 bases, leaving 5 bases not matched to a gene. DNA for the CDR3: TGTGCCAGCAGGGGGGACAGGTCGAATGAAAAACTGTTTTTT. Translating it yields CASRGDRSNEKLFF.

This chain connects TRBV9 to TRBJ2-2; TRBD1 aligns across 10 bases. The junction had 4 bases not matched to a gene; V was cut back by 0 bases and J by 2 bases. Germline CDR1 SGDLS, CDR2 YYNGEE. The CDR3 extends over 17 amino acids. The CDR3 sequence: CASSVARDRGNTGELFF. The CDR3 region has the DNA TGTGCCAGCAGCGTAGCTAGGGACAGGGGCAACACCGGGGAGCTGTTTTTT.

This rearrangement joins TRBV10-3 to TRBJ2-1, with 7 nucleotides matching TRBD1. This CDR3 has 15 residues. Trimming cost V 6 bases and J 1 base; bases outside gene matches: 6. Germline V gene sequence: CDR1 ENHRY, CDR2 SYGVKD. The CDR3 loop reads CAIRPQGSSYNEQFF. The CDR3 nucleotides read TGTGCCATCAGGCCACAGGGGTCTTCCTACAATGAGCAGTTCTTC.

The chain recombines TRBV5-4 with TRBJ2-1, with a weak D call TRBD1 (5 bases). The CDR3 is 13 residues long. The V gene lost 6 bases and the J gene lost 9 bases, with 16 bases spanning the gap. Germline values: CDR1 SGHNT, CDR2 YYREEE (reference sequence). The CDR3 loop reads CASTNSQGSEQFF. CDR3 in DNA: TGTGCCAGCACCAACTCGCAGGGAAGTGAGCAGTTCTTC.

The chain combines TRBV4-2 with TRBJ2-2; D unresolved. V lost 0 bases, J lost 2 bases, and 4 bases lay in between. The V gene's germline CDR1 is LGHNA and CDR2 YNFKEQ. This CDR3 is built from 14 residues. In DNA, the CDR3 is TGTGCCAGCAGCCAAGAACTAAACACCGGGGAGCTGTTTTTT. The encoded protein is CASSQELNTGELFF.

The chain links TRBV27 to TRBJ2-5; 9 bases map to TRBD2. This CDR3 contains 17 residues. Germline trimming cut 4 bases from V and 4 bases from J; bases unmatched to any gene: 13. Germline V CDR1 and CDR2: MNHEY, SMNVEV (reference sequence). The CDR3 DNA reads TGTGCCAGCAGTTCCCGACGTGTAGCGGGAGACCCAGAGACCCAGTACTTC. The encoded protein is CASSSRRVAGDPETQYF.

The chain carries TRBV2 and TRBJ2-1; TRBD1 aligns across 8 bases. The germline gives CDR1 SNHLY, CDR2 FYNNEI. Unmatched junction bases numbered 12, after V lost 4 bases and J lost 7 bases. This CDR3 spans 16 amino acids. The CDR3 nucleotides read TGTGCCAGCAGTGGGCAGGGGGCGTTCTTTGGGAATGAGCAGTTCTTC. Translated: CASSGQGAFFGNEQFF.

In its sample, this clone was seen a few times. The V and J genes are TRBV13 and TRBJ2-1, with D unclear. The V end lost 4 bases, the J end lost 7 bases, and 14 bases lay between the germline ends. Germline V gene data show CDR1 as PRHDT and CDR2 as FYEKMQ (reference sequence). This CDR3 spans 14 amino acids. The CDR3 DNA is TGTGCCAGCAGCTCTTCCGAGGTCCCTAATGAGCAGTTCTTC. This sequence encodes CASSSSEVPNEQFF.

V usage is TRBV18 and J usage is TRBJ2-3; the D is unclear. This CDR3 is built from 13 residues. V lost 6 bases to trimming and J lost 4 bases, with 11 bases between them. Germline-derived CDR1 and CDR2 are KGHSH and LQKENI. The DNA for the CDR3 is TGTGCCAGCTCCCTAGTCCTGGCAGATACGCAGTATTTT. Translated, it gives CASSLVLADTQYF.

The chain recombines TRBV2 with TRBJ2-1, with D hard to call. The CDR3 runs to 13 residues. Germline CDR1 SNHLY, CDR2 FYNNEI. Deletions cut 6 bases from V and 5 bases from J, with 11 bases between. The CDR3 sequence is CASSLLVNNEQFF. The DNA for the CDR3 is TGTGCCAGCAGCTTACTGGTTAACAATGAGCAGTTCTTC.

The CDR3 here is CASSLRAGGERDTQYF. CDR3 in DNA: TGTGCCAGCAGTTTAAGAGCGGGAGGGGAGAGGGATACGCAGTATTTT. J is TRBJ2-3 and V is TRBV27, with 10 bases matching TRBD2. CDR1 is MNHEY, CDR2 SMNVEV, per germline (reference sequence). J was trimmed by 6 bases and V by 2 bases; bases with no gene match: 8. This CDR3 is 16 amino acids long.

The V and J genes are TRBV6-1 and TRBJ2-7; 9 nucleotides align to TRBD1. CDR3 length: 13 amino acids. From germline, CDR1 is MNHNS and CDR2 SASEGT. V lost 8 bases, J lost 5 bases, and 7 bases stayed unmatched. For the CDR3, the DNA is TGTGCCAGCTCCCGACAGGGGGTCGACGAGCAGTACTTC. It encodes CASSRQGVDEQYF.

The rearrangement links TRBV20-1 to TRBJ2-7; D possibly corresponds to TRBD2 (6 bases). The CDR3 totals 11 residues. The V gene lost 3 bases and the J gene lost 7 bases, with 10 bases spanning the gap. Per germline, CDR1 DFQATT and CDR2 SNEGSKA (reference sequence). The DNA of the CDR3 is TGCAGTGCTAGCCTAGCGAGGGAGCAGTACTTC. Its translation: CSASLAREQYF.

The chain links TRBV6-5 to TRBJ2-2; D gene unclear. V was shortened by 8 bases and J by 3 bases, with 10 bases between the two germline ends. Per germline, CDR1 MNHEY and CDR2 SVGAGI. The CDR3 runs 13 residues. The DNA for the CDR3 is TGTGCCAGCGCTCGAGGTTACACCGGGGAGCTGTTTTTT. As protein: CASARGYTGELFF.

The CDR3 DNA reads as TGTGCCAGCTCACCAGTTCGGACAGATACGCAGTATTTT. Protein product: CASSPVRTDTQYF. V gene TRBV18 combines with J gene TRBJ2-3; no clear D. The CDR3 has 13 amino acids. Trimming took off 2 bases at V and 3 bases at J, with 6 bases between the two ends. Germline lookup yields CDR1 KGHSH and CDR2 LQKENI.

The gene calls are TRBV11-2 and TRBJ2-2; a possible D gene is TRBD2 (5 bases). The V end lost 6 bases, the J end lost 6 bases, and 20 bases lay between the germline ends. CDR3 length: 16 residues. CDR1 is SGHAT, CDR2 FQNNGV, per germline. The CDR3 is CASRSTGLAGAGELFF. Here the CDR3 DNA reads TGTGCCAGCAGATCAACTGGGCTAGCAGGAGCCGGGGAGCTGTTTTTT.

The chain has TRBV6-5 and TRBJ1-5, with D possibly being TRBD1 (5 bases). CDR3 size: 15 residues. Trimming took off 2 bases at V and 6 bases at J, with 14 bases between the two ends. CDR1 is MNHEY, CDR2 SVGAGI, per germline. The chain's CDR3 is CASSYRGEGIQPQHF. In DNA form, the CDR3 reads TGTGCCAGCAGTTACCGAGGGGAGGGGATTCAGCCCCAGCATTTT.